This T cell receptor beta chain was sequenced during a study of blood T cell repertoires in COVID-19. As for the study in general: Both acute and convalescent COVID-19 samples were obtained from the United States, Italy and Spain.

As originally analysed: Reference gene primer amplification in the assay estimated nucleated cell counts. Assay used: immunoSEQ multiplex PCR; TCRdb lists only in-frame clones, some missing. That table furnishes V, J and clone size, whereas the DNA furnished D and trimming. Found here are some 170,000 clones, around four fifths of them singletons; the top ten hold around 6.7%. Patients from Seattle were sampled longitudinally, starting during active infection. Input material: peripheral blood. The sequence was obtained from a woman aged 40 to 50 with COVID-19, enrolled during active disease.

In nucleotides, the CDR3 is TGTGCCAGCAGTCTCCCACCGGATAATTCACCCCTCCACTTT. Protein product: CASSLPPDNSPLHF. The chain has TRBV2 and TRBJ1-6; D remains ambiguous. Per germline, CDR1 SNHLY and CDR2 FYNNEI. V shed 5 bases and J shed 5 bases, with 10 bases lying between them. This CDR3 contains 14 residues.